This TCR beta chain was sequenced in a study of PD-1 blockade in classical Hodgkin lymphoma. General observations from the study: The baseline diversity of complete responders showed similarity to that of newly diagnosed patients. Before treatment, TCR diversity in newly diagnosed patients was reportedly lower than in healthy donors.

The data were produced by immunoSEQ multiplex PCR, yet TCRdb's version contains in-frame clones alone and is incomplete. The table lists over 50,000 clones, about 85% of them singletons, with roughly 8.7% in the top ten. Trimming took 5 bases from V and 5 from J; bases not matched to a gene: 7. This CDR3 spans 14 amino acids. Germline V CDR1 and CDR2: MNHNS, SASEGT. Points on this clone: Its matching antigen is unknown.

Time point noted: cycle 4 day 1 (C4D1), after five to seven weeks of nivolumab. Every patient was affected by relapse after autologous stem cell transplantation, while exposure to brentuximab vedotin was not uniform. Patients reached a best response of complete response, partial response or progressive disease. The chain recombines TRBV6-1 with TRBJ1-1, with TRBD1 matching over 8 bases. The starting material was peripheral blood mononuclear cells (PBMCs), obtained before the fourth cycle of nivolumab. This TCR was recovered from a human donor with classical Hodgkin lymphoma. CDR3 coding DNA: TGTGCCAGCAGTCAAACAGGGGGGAGGACTGAAGCTTTCTTT. The encoded protein is CASSQTGGRTEAFF.